The rows below give T cell receptor beta chains drawn from one sample of a study of Ad26.COV2.S vaccination and SARS-CoV-2 variants. Some clones are missing from TCRdb's copy, which holds only in-frame ones; the method was immunoSEQ multiplex PCR. Here the sample spans more than 300,000 clones, around four fifths being singletons. This sample comprised peripheral blood, obtained in a trial of Ad26.COV2.S vaccine versus placebo. Receptors originate from a person aged 18-65 years who received the Ad26.COV2.S COVID-19 vaccine or a placebo. The CDR3 runs from the conserved cysteine through the conserved F or W. Fields, in order: clone size, D gene, J gene, V gene, CDR3 protein, CDR3 DNA. D genes are given only for firm matches. Clone size appears in some rows only: once, few, many, or a class for an expanded clone.

>-|-|TRBJ2-7|TRBV28
CASSLEAWGLEQYF
TGTGCCAGCAGTTTAGAGGCTTGGGGGCTCGAGCAGTACTTC
>-|-|TRBJ1-4|TRBV5-1
CASSLGGTNEKLFF
TGCGCCAGCAGCTTGGGCGGGACTAATGAAAAACTGTTTTTT
>-|TRBD1|TRBJ1-6|TRBV6-6
CASSRTGDSPLHF
TGTGCCAGCAGTAGGACAGGGGATTCACCCCTCCACTTT
>-|TRBD1|TRBJ1-1|TRBV9
CASSPRGTANTEAFF
TGTGCCAGCAGCCCTAGAGGGACAGCGAACACTGAAGCTTTCTTT
>-|TRBD1|TRBJ2-5|TRBV7-9
CASSRTGPQETQYF
TGTGCCAGCAGCCGGACAGGTCCCCAAGAGACCCAGTACTTC
>few|-|TRBJ1-2|TRBV3-1/TRBV3-2
CASSQNPEGITGYTF
TGTGCCAGCAGCCAAAACCCGGAGGGGATTACTGGCTACACCTTC
>-|-|TRBJ2-3|TRBV9
CASSTSTTDTQYF
TGTGCCAGCAGTACGAGCACCACAGATACGCAGTATTTT
>once|-|TRBJ1-2|TRBV7-9
CASSPGVGGYTF
TGTGCCAGCAGCCCGGGGGTAGGAGGCTACACCTTC
>-|-|TRBJ1-5|TRBV6-2/TRBV6-3
CASSYQLHVPYSNQPQHF
TGTGCCAGCAGTTACCAGCTACACGTTCCCTATAGCAATCAGCCCCAGCATTTT
>-|-|TRBJ2-7|TRBV7-2
CASSLDPGQVYEQYF
TGTGCCAGCAGCTTAGATCCCGGGCAGGTCTACGAGCAGTACTTC
>-|TRBD1|TRBJ2-3|TRBV4-1
CASSQLGTGGRGTDTQYF
TGCGCCAGCAGCCAACTCGGGACAGGGGGAAGGGGCACAGATACGCAGTATTTT
>-|-|TRBJ2-7|TRBV6-1
CASSYSGTEQYF
TGTGCCAGCAGTTATTCGGGCACCGAGCAGTACTTC
>-|-|TRBJ2-7|TRBV5-1
CASSEGYYEQYF
TGCGCCAGCAGCGAGGGTTACTACGAGCAGTACTTC
>-|-|TRBJ1-2|TRBV20-1
CSASSGTTNYGYTF
TGCAGTGCTAGTTCCGGGACAACTAACTATGGCTACACCTTC
>-|TRBD2|TRBJ2-3|TRBV4-1
CASSRTLVGGAPDTQYF
TGCGCCAGCAGCAGAACACTCGTCGGGGGGGCGCCAGATACGCAGTATTTT
>-|TRBD2|TRBJ2-1|TRBV10-3
CAISEGTSGSNEQFF
TGTGCCATCAGTGAAGGGACTAGCGGCTCAAATGAGCAGTTCTTC
>-|-|TRBJ1-2|TRBV7-9
CASSLLGYYGYTF
TGTGCCAGCAGCTTACTAGGGTACTATGGCTACACCTTC
>-|-|TRBJ2-7|TRBV27
CASSLWSGPYEQYF
TGTGCCAGCAGTTTATGGTCAGGGCCCTACGAGCAGTACTTC
>-|TRBD2|TRBJ2-1|TRBV7-8
CASSATRGVPQQQFF
TGTGCCAGCAGCGCCACGCGGGGGGTCCCACAGCAGCAGTTCTTC
>-|TRBD1|TRBJ1-3|TRBV7-6
CASSNGQGSGNTIYF
TGTGCCAGCAGCAACGGACAGGGCTCTGGAAACACCATATATTTT
>-|-|TRBJ1-6|TRBV6-5
CASSSGANNSPLHF
TGTGCCAGCAGTTCAGGGGCTAATAATTCACCCCTCCACTTT
>-|TRBD1|TRBJ1-2|TRBV2
CASSTAPDRVEGGYTF
TGTGCCAGCAGTACCGCTCCGGACAGGGTAGAGGGCGGCTACACCTTC
>-|-|TRBJ1-4|TRBV9
CASSAAPGQPNEKLFF
TGTGCCAGCAGCGCCGCACCGGGCCAACCTAATGAAAAACTGTTTTTT
>-|-|TRBJ1-1|TRBV10-3
CAISSTDGVNTEAFF
TGTGCCATCAGTTCAACTGACGGAGTGAACACTGAAGCTTTCTTT
>-|TRBD1|TRBJ1-5|TRBV19
CASSILQGAGSQPQHF
TGTGCCAGTAGTATATTACAGGGGGCAGGGAGTCAGCCCCAGCATTTT
>-|-|TRBJ1-2|TRBV5-5
CASSGSWNAGYGYTF
TGTGCCAGCAGCGGCTCGTGGAACGCTGGCTATGGCTACACCTTC
>-|-|TRBJ2-5|TRBV3-1/TRBV3-2
CASSRGPQETQYF
TGTGCCAGCAGCCGCGGGCCCCAAGAGACCCAGTACTTC
>-|TRBD2|TRBJ2-7|TRBV5-1
CASSILAGPSYEQYF
TGCGCCAGCAGCATCCTAGCGGGCCCGTCCTACGAGCAGTACTTC
>-|TRBD1|TRBJ1-3|TRBV28
CAVEGAIAGNTIYF
TGTGCGGTGGAGGGGGCTATTGCTGGAAACACCATATATTTT
>-|-|TRBJ2-7|TRBV7-9
CASSLAPGFAVLPYEQYF
TGTGCCAGCAGCTTAGCGCCGGGCTTCGCAGTTTTGCCCTACGAGCAGTACTTC
>-|TRBD2|TRBJ2-1|TRBV6-5
CASKRPGLDPNEQFF
TGTGCCAGCAAGCGGCCGGGACTAGACCCCAATGAGCAGTTCTTC
>-|-|TRBJ1-5|TRBV28
CASSLRHGLDQPQHF
TGTGCCAGCAGTCTACGACACGGGCTCGATCAGCCCCAGCATTTT
>-|TRBD1|TRBJ2-2|TRBV2
CASSEFGQGASGELFF
TGTGCCAGCAGTGAATTTGGACAGGGAGCGTCCGGGGAGCTGTTTTTT
>-|-|TRBJ2-5|TRBV24-1
CATSDLPELGQETQYF
TGTGCCACCAGTGATTTACCCGAACTAGGACAAGAGACCCAGTACTTC
>-|-|TRBJ1-1|TRBV14
CASSLKDSGEAFF
TGTGCCAGCAGCCTTAAGGACTCGGGTGAAGCTTTCTTT
>-|TRBD1|TRBJ1-5|TRBV4-2
CASSQERGLEYQPQHF
TGTGCCAGCAGCCAAGAAAGGGGGCTTGAATATCAGCCCCAGCATTTT
>-|-|TRBJ2-2|TRBV7-3
CASSPSPRRYTGELFF
TGTGCCAGCAGCCCGTCACCCAGGAGGTACACCGGGGAGCTGTTTTTT
>-|-|TRBJ1-6|TRBV11-3
CASSLGGGAPLHF
TGTGCCAGCAGCTTAGGGGGGGGAGCGCCCCTCCACTTT
>-|TRBD1|TRBJ1-6|TRBV10-2
CASSQGQTLYNSPLHF
TGCGCCAGCAGCCAGGGACAGACGCTGTATAATTCACCCCTCCACTTT
>-|-|TRBJ2-2|TRBV19
CASRSYPVTGELFF
TGTGCCAGTAGGTCCTACCCGGTCACCGGGGAGCTGTTTTTT
>-|-|TRBJ1-2|TRBV7-2
CASSPTRLGYTF
TGTGCCAGCAGCCCCACTCGACTTGGCTACACCTTC
>-|-|TRBJ1-1|TRBV19
CASSRAGVNTEAFF
TGTGCCAGTAGTCGGGCAGGGGTGAACACTGAAGCTTTCTTT
>-|-|TRBJ2-1|TRBV5-1
CASSPQGGGSDNEQFF
TGCGCCAGCAGCCCCCAGGGAGGGGGCAGCGACAATGAGCAGTTCTTC
>-|-|TRBJ2-5|TRBV27
CASSSRTVKETQYF
TGTGCCAGCAGTTCACGGACAGTTAAAGAGACCCAGTACTTC
>-|-|TRBJ1-2|TRBV4-2
CASSLATGYGYTF
TGTGCCAGCAGCCTCGCGACGGGCTATGGCTACACCTTC
>-|-|TRBJ2-7|TRBV20-1
CSASGGYEQYF
TGCAGTGCCTCGGGCGGCTACGAGCAGTACTTC
>-|TRBD1|TRBJ1-3|TRBV6-5
CASSVTGLGNTIYF
TGTGCCAGCAGCGTGACAGGGTTAGGAAACACCATATATTTT
>-|-|TRBJ2-2|TRBV19
CASSPARNTGELFF
TGTGCCAGTAGTCCAGCGAGGAACACCGGGGAGCTGTTTTTT
>-|-|TRBJ1-2|TRBV10-3
CAISEPPEGSGYGYTF
TGTGCCATCAGTGAGCCGCCCGAGGGCTCGGGCTATGGCTACACCTTC
>once|TRBD1|TRBJ1-5|TRBV19
CASSVDRGQPQHF
TGTGCCAGTAGTGTGGACAGGGGTCAGCCCCAGCATTTT
>-|-|TRBJ2-1|TRBV5-4
CASSLEAGQGRFF
TGTGCCAGCAGCTTAGAGGCTGGTCAGGGACGGTTCTTC
>few|TRBD1|TRBJ1-1|TRBV10-3
CAMSPGTGGNTEAFF
TGTGCCATGAGTCCCGGGACAGGGGGGAACACTGAAGCTTTCTTT
>-|-|TRBJ1-1|TRBV21-1
CASSKAARRNTEAFF
TGTGCCAGCAGCAAAGCGGCGAGGAGGAACACTGAAGCTTTCTTT
>-|TRBD1|TRBJ1-4|TRBV7-9
CASSLSRTGNEKLFF
TGTGCCAGCAGCTTATCTCGGACAGGGAATGAAAAACTGTTTTTT
>-|-|TRBJ1-2|TRBV6-1
CASSETGAGGGYGYTF
TGTGCCAGCAGTGAGACAGGCGCTGGTGGTGGCTATGGCTACACCTTC
>-|-|TRBJ1-2|TRBV10-3
CAIGNRSGRVFGYTF
TGTGCCATCGGTAATCGGTCAGGCAGGGTCTTTGGCTACACCTTC